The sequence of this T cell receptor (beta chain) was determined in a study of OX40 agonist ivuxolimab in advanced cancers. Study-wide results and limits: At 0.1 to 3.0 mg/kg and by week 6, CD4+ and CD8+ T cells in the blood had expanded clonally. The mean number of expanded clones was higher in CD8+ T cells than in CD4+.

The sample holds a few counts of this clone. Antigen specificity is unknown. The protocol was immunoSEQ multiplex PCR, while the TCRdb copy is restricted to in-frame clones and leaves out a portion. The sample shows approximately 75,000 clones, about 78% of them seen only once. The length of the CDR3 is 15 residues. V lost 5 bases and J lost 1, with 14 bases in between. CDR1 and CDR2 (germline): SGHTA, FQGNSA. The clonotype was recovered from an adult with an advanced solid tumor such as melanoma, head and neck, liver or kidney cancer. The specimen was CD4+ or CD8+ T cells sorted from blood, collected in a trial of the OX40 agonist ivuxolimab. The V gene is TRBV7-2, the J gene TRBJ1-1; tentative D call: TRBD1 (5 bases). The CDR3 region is CASSPNLRGNTEAFF. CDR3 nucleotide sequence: TGTGCCAGCAGCCCTAATTTGAGGGGGAACACTGAAGCTTTCTTT.